Given below is one T cell receptor beta chain in context. Its antigen is currently unknown. This entry is derived from a study of T cell responses to AZD1222 COVID-19 vaccine. The CDR3 contains 15 residues. Per the germline V gene, CDR1 is LNHDA and CDR2 is SQIVND (reference sequence). V was clipped by 3 bases and J by 0 bases, with 10 bases between them. Findings of the study overall: Spike-specific TCR breadth rose after two AZD1222 doses, and depth rose as well.

The protocol was immunoSEQ multiplex PCR, while the TCRdb copy is restricted to in-frame clones and leaves out a portion. This sample yields several thousand clones, of which over 75% are seen a single time; 15% belongs to the top ten. V is TRBV19 and J is TRBJ2-3, with D maybe TRBD2 (5 bases). The source is an adult who received the AZD1222 COVID-19 vaccine. Sequences were derived from peripheral blood, sampled 28 days after the second AZD1222 dose. The CDR3 here is CASSISGPSTDTQYF. The CDR3 DNA reads TGTGCCAGTAGTATCAGCGGTCCGAGCACAGATACGCAGTATTTT.